The present T cell receptor beta chain was sequenced within a study of cytomegalovirus exposure and HLA in healthy donors. Vbeta (60) and Jbeta (13) primers were used in the PCR. Original processing methods: An analysis performed later counted roughly 80 million unique TCR beta chains (roughly 11 million of them shared). The data were produced by immunoSEQ multiplex PCR, yet TCRdb's version contains in-frame clones alone and is incomplete. V and J calls and clone size are copied from that table; D and trimming were computed from the DNA. The sample shows about 190,000 clones, approximately 75% of them seen only once. The J segment lost 8 bases and the V segment lost 2 bases, leaving 5 bases of the junction unmatched. Germline V lookup: CDR1 PRHDT, CDR2 FYEKMQ (reference sequence). This CDR3 is built from 15 residues.

This clonotype was obtained from a young man in good health and CMV-seropositive. The sample was PBMCs. The V and J genes are TRBV13 and TRBJ2-1, with 11 positions matching TRBD2. The chain's CDR3 is CASSLLAGGGYEQFF. The CDR3 DNA follows: TGTGCCAGCAGCTTACTAGCGGGGGGTGGGTATGAGCAGTTCTTC. Based on the CDR3 plus reference TRBV13 and TRBJ2-1, the full variable domain is AAGVIQSPRHLIKEKRETATLKCYPIPRHDTVYWYQQGPGQDPQFLISFYEKMQSDKGSIPDRFSAQQFSDYHSELNMSSLELGDSALYFCASSLLAGGGYEQFFGPGTRLTVL.